Below are 30 T cell receptor beta chains sequenced from a single sample in a study of response to subunit inactivated influenza vaccine. One entry per CDR3 protein, called by TCRdb with MiXCR from the RT-PCR reads. Of 710,000 or so distinct CDR3 sequences listed, around a sixth were seen once; the top ten hold around 10%. The sequencing here drew on PBMCs from blood, taken about 11 days after vaccination. These receptors all stem from a middle-aged man who received an inactivated influenza vaccine.

CDR3 residues: CASSQDVGQGASQYF. Written as DNA, the CDR3 is TGTGCCAGCAGCCAAGACGTCGGACAGGGGGCGAGTCAGTACTTC. The chain joins TRBV4-2 to TRBJ2-7; TRBD1 aligns across 11 bases. The V gene end was trimmed by 0 bases and the J gene end by 10 bases; junction bases not matched to a gene: 8. Per the germline V gene, CDR1 is LGHNA and CDR2 is YNFKEQ. The CDR3 loop spans 15 amino acids.

This clonotype was observed at least ten times. The rearrangement joins TRBV7-6 to TRBJ2-1; 9 nucleotides align to TRBD1. The CDR3 runs 19 residues. With 1 base clipped from V and 2 bases from J, the junction kept 12 bases outside the gene matches. Germline V CDR1 and CDR2: SGHVS, FNYEAQ. CDR3 DNA sequence: TGTGCCAGCAGCTTAGATCCCGGGACAGGGATCCTCACCTACAATGAGCAGTTCTTC. Translated, it gives CASSLDPGTGILTYNEQFF.

The rearrangement uses TRBV9 and TRBJ2-7; tentative D call: TRBD1 (5 bases). CDR3 length: 15 amino acids. Looked up from germline, CDR1 is SGDLS and CDR2 is YYNGEE. V was trimmed by 0 bases and J by 3 bases, leaving 13 bases between them. CDR3 in DNA: TGTGCCAGCAGCGTAGTGTCAGGGCCCCTCTACGAGCAGTACTTC. Protein sequence: CASSVVSGPLYEQYF.

The gene calls are TRBV12-3 or TRBV12-4 and TRBJ2-7; 8 bases match TRBD1. The V gene end was trimmed by 5 bases and the J gene end by 6 bases; junction bases not matched to a gene: 6. The CDR3 covers 13 residues. CDR3 in amino acids: CASSMTGVGEQYF. CDR3 bases: TGTGCCAGCAGTATGACAGGGGTGGGCGAGCAGTACTTC.

This chain uses TRBV5-5 with TRBJ2-1; no clear D. Germline values: CDR1 SGHKS, CDR2 YYEKEE (reference sequence). The CDR3 is 17 amino acids. V lost 4 bases to trimming and J lost 0 bases, with 17 bases between them. The CDR3 bases are TGTGCCAGCAGCCCCCGTAGTCTTCTTAGCTCCTACAATGAGCAGTTCTTC. Protein: CASSPRSLLSSYNEQFF.

The genes are TRBV12-3 or TRBV12-4 and TRBJ2-3; 7 bases map to TRBD1. The CDR3 has 14 amino acids. V lost 6 bases to trimming and J lost 2 bases; unmatched junction nucleotides: 5. The CDR3 loop is CASRTGVYTDTQYF. For the CDR3, the DNA is TGTGCCAGCAGAACAGGGGTCTACACAGATACGCAGTATTTT.

The chain employs TRBV27 and TRBJ1-1, with 7 bases lining up with TRBD1. This CDR3 contains 19 residues. Germline assignment: CDR1 MNHEY and CDR2 SMNVEV (reference sequence). With V trimmed by 3 bases and J by 0 bases, 16 bases remained unmatched. CDR3 coding DNA: TGTGCCAGCAGTTTTTTACGACAGGGTTCCCCTACTTTGAACACTGAAGCTTTCTTT. It codes for CASSFLRQGSPTLNTEAFF.

This clonotype was detected only a few times. The chain is built from TRBV20-1 and TRBJ2-3, with TRBD2 matching 11 bases. After removal of 3 bases from V and 3 bases from J, the junction contained 8 bases not matched to a gene. This CDR3 is 16 amino acids long. Germline V gene sequence: CDR1 DFQATT, CDR2 SNEGSKA (reference sequence). The CDR3 is CSASYTSGGVTDTQYF. The DNA for the CDR3 is TGCAGTGCTAGCTATACTAGCGGGGGTGTGACAGATACGCAGTATTTT.

Regarding this clonotype: At one of its ends the junction is not consistent with the germline gene, which may arise from a read error. The chain couples TRBV5-1 to TRBJ2-1; 10 bases align to TRBD2. This CDR3 is built from 15 residues. From germline, CDR1 is SGHRS and CDR2 YFSETQ. CDR3 DNA: TGCGCCAGCAGACCGGGACTAGCGACCTACAAAGAGCAGTTCTTC. This sequence encodes CASRPGLATYKEQFF.

Only a few counts were recorded for this clonotype. The chain combines TRBV7-8 with TRBJ2-4; D is uncertain. The CDR3 extends over 14 amino acids. Looked up from germline, CDR1 is SGHVS and CDR2 is FQNEAQ. The germline V and J ends were trimmed by 3 bases and 0 bases, with 6 bases remaining between them. The CDR3 nucleotides are TGTGCCAGCAGCTTGGAACTAGCCAAAAACATTCAGTACTTC. This gives the protein CASSLELAKNIQYF.

The chain has TRBV20-1 and TRBJ2-2; 8 nucleotides align to TRBD2. The CDR3 runs 14 residues. The V gene end was trimmed by 5 bases and the J gene end by 6 bases; junction bases not matched to a gene: 8. The germline gives CDR1 DFQATT, CDR2 SNEGSKA (reference sequence). The CDR3 protein is CSALEGLGAGELFF. CDR3 bases: TGCAGTGCTCTCGAGGGACTAGGGGCCGGGGAGCTGTTTTTT.

This clonotype was counted between two and nine times. V and J are TRBV20-1 and TRBJ2-7, with 7 bases matching TRBD1. Per the germline V gene, CDR1 is DFQATT and CDR2 is SNEGSKA (reference sequence). After removal of 4 bases from V and 1 base from J, the junction contained 1 base not matched to a gene. The CDR3 is 12 amino acids. CDR3 bases: TGCAGTGCTAAGACAGGGTCCTACGAGCAGTACTTC. Translation gives CSAKTGSYEQYF.

This clonotype was counted at least ten times. V usage is TRBV29-1 and J usage is TRBJ2-3; D is undetermined. CDR3 length equals 13 residues. The germline V and J ends were trimmed by 3 bases and 4 bases, with 11 bases remaining between them. Germline lookup yields CDR1 SQVTM and CDR2 ANQGSEA. CDR3 region: CSVDLSPADTQYF. Written as DNA, the CDR3 is TGCAGCGTTGATTTATCCCCTGCAGATACGCAGTATTTT.

V gene TRBV5-1 combines with J gene TRBJ1-2; no clear D. From germline, CDR1 is SGHRS and CDR2 YFSETQ. CDR3 length: 13 amino acids. V was shortened by 1 base and J by 2 bases, with 6 bases between the two germline ends. CDR3 DNA: TGCGCCAGCAGCTTGAATCAGAACTATGGCTACACCTTC. Translation gives CASSLNQNYGYTF.

This clonotype was seen only a few times. This rearrangement joins TRBV12-3 or TRBV12-4 to TRBJ2-1, with TRBD2 matching over 10 bases. The J segment lost 1 base and the V segment lost 5 bases, leaving 5 bases of the junction unmatched. The CDR3 runs to 16 residues. For the CDR3, the DNA is TGTGCCAGCAGTCCCTCTAGCGGGGGTTCCTACAATGAGCAGTTCTTC. It specifies CASSPSSGGSYNEQFF.

There are a few counts of this clonotype. The rearrangement uses TRBV5-1 and TRBJ2-3; 10 nucleotides line up with TRBD2. Germline loops: CDR1 SGHRS, CDR2 YFSETQ. The CDR3 is 15 residues long. V lost 5 bases to trimming and J lost 4 bases; unmatched junction nucleotides: 7. CDR3 region: CASSKVSGGADTQYF. CDR3 coding DNA: TGCGCCAGCAGTAAAGTAAGCGGGGGGGCAGATACGCAGTATTTT.

This clonotype was counted at least ten times. The V call is TRBV29-1, the J call TRBJ2-7, with 11 bases that match TRBD1. The V segment lost 2 bases and the J segment 2 bases; nucleotides outside the gene matches: 17. Germline assignment: CDR1 SQVTM and CDR2 ANQGSEA. This CDR3 spans 19 amino acids. The CDR3 DNA reads TGCAGCGTTGAAACCCCCTTTGGGGACAGGGGGAGTATCGCCTACGAGCAGTACTTC. It codes for CSVETPFGDRGSIAYEQYF.

This chain joins TRBV5-1 and TRBJ1-5; TRBD1 matches at 9 bases. With 4 bases clipped from V and 2 bases from J, the junction kept 4 bases outside the gene matches. The CDR3 consists of 15 residues. Germline V gene sequence: CDR1 SGHRS, CDR2 YFSETQ. The DNA of the CDR3 is TGCGCCAGCAGCGCAACAGGGGGCGGCAATCAGCCCCAGCATTTT. This encodes CASSATGGGNQPQHF.

Comment on this clonotype: One end of the junction is discordant with germline, which a read error may explain. The rearrangement joins TRBV29-1 to TRBJ2-3; D is tentatively TRBD1 or TRBD2 (6 bases each). The CDR3 extends over 12 amino acids. Germline CDR1 and CDR2: SQVTM and ANQGSEA. The CDR3: CSVDDRGLPAVF. Written as DNA, the CDR3 is TGCAGCGTTGACGATCGGGGGCTGCCCGCCGTTTTT.

The chain has TRBV20-1 and TRBJ2-3, with a weak D call TRBD1 (6 bases). The V end was cut by 3 bases, the J end by 3 bases, with 13 bases between. Per germline, CDR1 DFQATT and CDR2 SNEGSKA (reference sequence). This CDR3 is built from 14 residues. The CDR3 loop reads CSASPQGWTDTQYF. The CDR3 region has the DNA TGCAGTGCTAGCCCGCAGGGGTGGACAGATACGCAGTATTTT.

V usage is TRBV12-3 or TRBV12-4 and J usage is TRBJ1-2, with D uncertain. V was trimmed by 8 bases and J by 8 bases, leaving 15 bases between them. The CDR3 has 12 amino acids. The chain's CDR3 is CASSFGRTGYTF. In DNA, the CDR3 is TGTGCCAGCTCCTTTGGTAGGACCGGCTACACCTTC.

This chain joins TRBV6-2 or TRBV6-3 and TRBJ2-1; D is possibly TRBD1 or TRBD2 (5 bases each). The germline CDR1 and CDR2 sequences are MNHEY and SVGEGT. The CDR3 spans 18 residues. Trimming cost V 1 base and J 3 bases, with 19 bases left between them. The CDR3 is CASSYWSVGGSGYNEQFF. For the CDR3, the DNA is TGTGCCAGCAGTTACTGGTCCGTTGGGGGTTCGGGCTACAATGAGCAGTTCTTC.

This clonotype came up many times. V gene TRBV20-1 combines with J gene TRBJ2-3, with 9 bases lining up with TRBD1. The junction had 7 bases not matched to a gene; V was cut back by 1 base and J by 2 bases. CDR1 and CDR2 (germline): DFQATT, SNEGSKA (reference sequence). The CDR3 covers 16 residues. The CDR3 reads CSARGGGQGNTDTQYF. DNA of the CDR3: TGCAGTGCTAGAGGGGGGGGACAGGGCAACACAGATACGCAGTATTTT.

This chain links TRBV19 with TRBJ2-2; TRBD1 aligns across 10 bases. Unmatched junction bases numbered 7, after V lost 6 bases and J lost 6 bases. Germline V gives CDR1 LNHDA, CDR2 SQIVND (reference sequence). This CDR3 is built from 15 residues. CDR3 sequence reads: CASSRQGANPGELFF. In DNA, the CDR3 is TGTGCCAGTAGCCGACAGGGGGCGAATCCCGGGGAGCTGTTTTTT.

This clonotype was seen a few times. The rearrangement links TRBV20-1 to TRBJ2-6; tentatively, D is TRBD1 or TRBD2 (5 bases each). Germline V gene lookup returns CDR1 DFQATT and CDR2 SNEGSKA (reference sequence). V lost 6 bases and J 1 base, leaving 22 bases between the germline ends. The CDR3 spans 18 residues. This chain's CDR3 is CSAPPILDGASGANVLTF. The CDR3, as DNA: TGCAGTGCCCCCCCAATCCTGGACGGGGCGTCTGGGGCCAACGTCCTGACTTTC.

This clonotype was found a few times. The chain recombines TRBV7-3 with TRBJ2-3, with D unresolved. This CDR3 contains 14 residues. Trimming took 5 bases from V and 2 from J, leaving 11 bases between them. Germline CDR1 is SGHTA and CDR2 is FQGTGA. In nucleotides, the CDR3 is TGTGCCAGCAGCCGCGACACAGCCACAGATACGCAGTATTTT. As protein: CASSRDTATDTQYF.

V and J are TRBV15 and TRBJ1-2, with D possibly being TRBD1 (6 bases). This CDR3 comprises 16 residues. V shed 3 bases and J shed 4 bases, with 18 bases lying between them. The germline V gene has CDR1 LNHNV and CDR2 YYDKDF (reference sequence). CDR3 in amino acids: CATSRDRQEGIYGYTF. The CDR3 coding sequence is TGTGCCACCAGCAGGGATAGACAGGAGGGTATCTATGGCTACACCTTC.

The V gene is TRBV7-9, the J gene TRBJ2-2; D gene ambiguous. Looked up from germline, CDR1 is SEHNR and CDR2 is FQNEAQ (reference sequence). V was pared by 0 bases and J by 0 bases, with 5 bases between. The CDR3 has 15 amino acids. CDR3 nucleotide sequence: TGTGCCAGCAGCTTAGCTCGTTCGAACACCGGGGAGCTGTTTTTT. Its translation: CASSLARSNTGELFF.

This clonotype has a handful of counts. This rearrangement joins TRBV10-3 to TRBJ2-6; 11 nucleotides align to TRBD1. Germline CDR1 and CDR2: ENHRY and SYGVKD. The CDR3 has 16 amino acids. With 7 bases clipped from V and 4 bases from J, the junction kept 6 bases outside the gene matches. CDR3: CAITGQGARGANVLTF. The CDR3 DNA follows: TGTGCCATCACTGGACAGGGGGCTAGGGGGGCCAACGTCCTGACTTTC.

This clonotype was detected ten times or more. The genes are TRBV4-3 and TRBJ2-1; D may be TRBD1 or TRBD2 (6 bases each). Trimming cost V 4 bases and J 9 bases, with 13 bases left between them. CDR3 length: 13 amino acids. CDR1 and CDR2 from the germline V gene are LGHNA and YSLEER. The CDR3 loop reads CASSLVPGAEQFF. The CDR3 coding sequence is TGCGCCAGCAGCCTCGTGCCGGGGGCTGAGCAGTTCTTC.